This T cell receptor beta chain was identified in a study of cytomegalovirus exposure and HLA in healthy donors. This clone has only a few counts. Germline loops: CDR1 SEHNR, CDR2 FQNEAQ (reference sequence). The CDR3 totals 15 residues. Germline trimming cut 1 base from V and 5 bases from J; bases unmatched to any gene: 2. The PCR made use of 60 Vbeta and 13 Jbeta primers. Profiled with immunoSEQ multiplex PCR; TCRdb holds only in-frame clones, not every one. The sample has around 150,000 clones, about 80% seen once. The sample consisted of PBMCs. The receptor was isolated from a man in his forties or fifties in good health and CMV-seropositive. The chain carries TRBV7-9 and TRBJ1-4, with 9 positions matching TRBD1. CDR3 DNA: TGTGCCAGCAGCTTAGGGGACAGGGAGAATGAAAAACTGTTTTTT. It is translated as CASSLGDRENEKLFF.